This passage covers 20 T cell receptor beta chains from one sample sequenced in a study of blood T cell repertoires in COVID-19. Using immunoSEQ multiplex PCR, the repertoire was profiled, and TCRdb retains in-frame clones only, with some absent. The data contain more than 90,000 clones, approximately 88% of them seen just once; the ten biggest clones take up approximately 0.75%. Input material: peripheral blood. The receptor set was obtained from a woman in her 70s with acute or convalescent COVID-19.

CDR3 protein: CASSQGDGNYGYTF. CDR3 in DNA: TGTGCCAGCAGCCAAGGTGACGGGAACTATGGCTACACCTTC. The rearrangement uses TRBV4-2 and TRBJ1-2; D remains unclear. CDR3 length: 14 amino acids. The V gene's germline CDR1 is LGHNA and CDR2 YNFKEQ. Trimming shortened V by 1 base and J by 2 bases, and 8 bases separated the two germline ends.

The chain couples TRBV2 to TRBJ2-2; 9 nucleotides match TRBD1. The CDR3 runs to 15 residues. Trimming cost V 4 bases and J 4 bases; bases outside gene matches: 4. Germline V gives CDR1 SNHLY, CDR2 FYNNEI. As DNA, the CDR3 is TGTGCCAGCAGTGTGGACAGGGGAATCACCGGGGAGCTGTTTTTT. It translates to CASSVDRGITGELFF. Together with reference TRBV2 and TRBJ2-2, the CDR3 gives the full variable domain: EPEVTQTPSHQVTQMGQEVILRCVPISNHLYFYWYRQILGQKVEFLVSFYNNEISEKSEIFDDQFSVERPDGSNFTLKIRSTKLEDSAMYFCASSVDRGITGELFFGEGSRLTVL.

The chain couples TRBV2 to TRBJ2-7, with D possibly TRBD2 on 6 matching bases. V shed 6 bases and J shed 6 bases, with 18 bases lying between them. The germline V gene encodes CDR1 SNHLY and CDR2 FYNNEI. The CDR3 has 14 residues. CDR3 sequence reads: CASSPNRGAFEQYF. The CDR3 DNA sequence: TGTGCCAGCAGCCCCAACCGCGGGGCGTTCGAGCAGTACTTC.

The chain uses TRBV5-1 and TRBJ1-1; D is perhaps TRBD1 (5 bases). The CDR3 spans 13 residues. Germline V gene sequence: CDR1 SGHRS, CDR2 YFSETQ. The V gene lost 4 bases and the J gene lost 4 bases, with 11 bases spanning the gap. The CDR3 reads CASSILGGTEAFF. Here the CDR3 DNA reads TGCGCCAGCAGCATATTGGGGGGCACTGAAGCTTTCTTT. Full variable domain (remainder filled in from reference TRBV5-1 and TRBJ1-1): KAGVTQTPRYLIKTRGQQVTLSCSPISGHRSVSWYQQTPGQGLQFLFEYFSETQRNKGNFPGRFSGRQFSNSRSEMNVSTLELGDSALYLCASSILGGTEAFFGQGTRLTVV.

This clone came up a few times. The chain uses TRBV4-2 and TRBJ2-1; 12 bases fit TRBD2. The CDR3 loop spans 15 amino acids. The germline V gene encodes CDR1 LGHNA and CDR2 YNFKEQ. Trimming took 0 bases from V and 11 from J; bases not matched to a gene: 5. CDR3 DNA: TGTGCCAGCAGCCAAGATCAACTAGCGGGGGGACAGCAGTTCTTC. Protein: CASSQDQLAGGQQFF.

This clone was detected only a few times. The genes are TRBV4-2 and TRBJ2-3, with 8 bases that match TRBD2. The length of the CDR3 is 17 residues. CDR1 is LGHNA and CDR2 is YNFKEQ in the germline V gene. V gave up 0 bases and J gave up 5 bases; unmatched junction bases: 10. As DNA, the CDR3 is TGTGCCAGCAGCCAAGATTACCGGGGGGGCCAGGTAGATACGCAGTATTTT. Amino acid sequence: CASSQDYRGGQVDTQYF.

The V call is TRBV28, the J call TRBJ2-3; tentatively, D is TRBD2 (5 bases). Germline CDR1 and CDR2: MDHEN and SYDVKM. The V end was cut by 6 bases, the J end by 4 bases, with 17 bases between. The CDR3 covers 15 residues. The CDR3 is CASSQELGISDTQYF. CDR3 DNA sequence: TGTGCCAGCAGCCAAGAACTAGGAATCTCAGATACGCAGTATTTT.

This chain connects TRBV24-1 to TRBJ2-7; 9 bases are a match to TRBD2. Germline V CDR1 and CDR2: KGHDR, SFDVKD. V lost 3 bases to trimming and J lost 6 bases; unmatched junction nucleotides: 8. The CDR3 sequence is 15 residues long. The CDR3 spells CATSDASSGAPEQYF. CDR3 DNA: TGTGCCACCAGTGATGCCTCTAGCGGGGCCCCCGAGCAGTACTTC.

The V gene is TRBV27, the J gene TRBJ2-1, with TRBD1 matching over 7 bases. The V gene end was trimmed by 2 bases and the J gene end by 9 bases; junction bases not matched to a gene: 7. The CDR3 extends over 14 amino acids. CDR1 is MNHEY, CDR2 SMNVEV, per germline (reference sequence). CDR3 sequence (DNA): TGTGCCAGCAGTTTAAACAGGGGCGTCGGTGAGCAGTTCTTC. It translates to CASSLNRGVGEQFF.

J is TRBJ2-7 and V is TRBV5-1; TRBD1 agrees at 10 bases. The CDR3 is made up of 15 amino acids. CDR1 and CDR2 from the germline V gene are SGHRS and YFSETQ. Germline trimming cut 0 bases from V and 6 bases from J; bases unmatched to any gene: 6. The CDR3 is CASSLAPGQGFEQYF. As DNA, the CDR3 is TGCGCCAGCAGCTTGGCCCCGGGACAGGGGTTCGAGCAGTACTTC.

The gene calls are TRBV9 and TRBJ1-4, with 11 positions matching TRBD1. V lost 0 bases, J lost 6 bases, and 1 base stayed unmatched. CDR1 is SGDLS and CDR2 is YYNGEE in the germline V gene. The CDR3 is 15 amino acids. The CDR3 is CASSVEDRGHEKLFF. The CDR3 DNA reads TGTGCCAGCAGCGTAGAGGACAGGGGGCATGAAAAACTGTTTTTT.

The rearrangement links TRBV27 to TRBJ1-1, with a possible D match to TRBD1 (5 bases). From germline, CDR1 is MNHEY and CDR2 SMNVEV (reference sequence). Trimming pared 7 bases from V and 1 base from J, leaving 10 bases between. This CDR3 region has 13 residues. The chain's CDR3 is CASNTDRNTEAFF. CDR3 sequence (DNA): TGTGCCAGCAATACCGACAGGAACACTGAAGCTTTCTTT.

The chain carries TRBV7-6 and TRBJ2-1; a weak D match, TRBD2 (5 bases). The V gene lost 3 bases and the J gene lost 6 bases, with 12 bases spanning the gap. The CDR3 extends over 14 amino acids. Looked up from germline, CDR1 is SGHVS and CDR2 is FNYEAQ. The CDR3 DNA sequence: TGTGCCAGCAGCTTTTTCGGGGAAATCAATGAGCAGTTCTTC. Translated, it gives CASSFFGEINEQFF.

V usage is TRBV7-3 and J usage is TRBJ1-1; 11 bases agree with TRBD1. This CDR3 contains 16 residues. The germline CDR1 and CDR2 sequences are SGHTA and FQGTGA. Trimming removed 5 bases from V and 1 base from J; junction bases left unmatched: 6. The CDR3, as DNA: TGTGCCAGCAGCCGCGGACAGGGGGCTGGGAACACTGAAGCTTTCTTT. Translation: CASSRGQGAGNTEAFF.

This sequence joins TRBV7-9 and TRBJ2-5, with 8 bases identical to TRBD2. The CDR3 is 15 amino acids. Germline CDR1 reads SEHNR; CDR2 reads FQNEAQ (reference sequence). V shed 2 bases and J 4 bases; nucleotides not matched to a gene: 6. As DNA, the CDR3 is TGTGCCAGCAGCTTATTAAATCGGGGGGGAGAGACCCAGTACTTC. It codes for CASSLLNRGGETQYF.

The CDR3 bases are TGTGCCAGCAGCCCCCTCGACGGACTAGCGAGCACAGATACGCAGTATTTT. It yields the protein CASSPLDGLASTDTQYF. This chain links TRBV9 with TRBJ2-3; TRBD2 aligns across 9 bases. The CDR3 extends over 17 amino acids. Germline V gene data show CDR1 as SGDLS and CDR2 as YYNGEE. The V gene end was trimmed by 4 bases and the J gene end by 0 bases; junction bases not matched to a gene: 9.

The V call is TRBV11-2, the J call TRBJ2-3; TRBD2 matches 8 bases. The V and J ends lost 3 bases and 6 bases, in that order; junction bases with no gene match: 5. Germline-derived CDR1 and CDR2 are SGHAT and FQNNGV. There are 14 residues in the CDR3. CDR3 in amino acids: CASSLGTSRDTQYF. The CDR3 DNA follows: TGTGCCAGCAGCTTGGGGACTAGTAGGGATACGCAGTATTTT. The full variable domain, its missing parts supplied by reference TRBV11-2 and TRBJ2-3, is EAGVAQSPRYKIIEKRQSVAFWCNPISGHATLYWYQQILGQGPKLLIQFQNNGVVDDSQLPKDRFSAERLKGVDSTLKIQPAKLEDSAVYLCASSLGTSRDTQYFGPGTRLTVL.

This clone was counted once. The chain recombines TRBV25-1 with TRBJ1-2, with D perhaps TRBD1 (5 bases). Germline-derived CDR1 and CDR2 are MGHDK and SYGVNS. Trimming removed 2 bases at V and 5 bases at J, with 12 bases between. This CDR3 spans 14 amino acids. CDR3 sequence (DNA): TGTGCCAGCAGTGAACCCACAGGAATTTATGGCTACACCTTC. This codes for CASSEPTGIYGYTF.

The rearrangement uses TRBV5-1 and TRBJ1-1; TRBD1 aligns across 7 bases. Germline V gives CDR1 SGHRS, CDR2 YFSETQ. The CDR3 totals 13 residues. J was trimmed by 4 bases and V by 4 bases; bases with no gene match: 4. The chain's CDR3 is CASSAGGSTEAFF. The CDR3 region has the DNA TGCGCCAGCAGCGCAGGGGGGAGCACTGAAGCTTTCTTT.

This clone showed up just once. The chain couples TRBV5-1 to TRBJ2-1; D gene unclear. The CDR3 spans 13 residues. The germline V gene encodes CDR1 SGHRS and CDR2 YFSETQ. V was trimmed by 1 base and J by 3 bases, leaving 5 bases between them. The CDR3 here is CASSLTGYNEQFF. In DNA form, the CDR3 reads TGCGCCAGCAGCTTGACTGGCTACAATGAGCAGTTCTTC.